This T cell receptor (beta chain) was documented in a study of blood T cell repertoires in COVID-19. About the research overall: In each case, the material was cDNA or gDNA derived from T cells, B-cell-depleted T cells, or PBMCs.

Germline V CDR1 and CDR2: MGHRA, YSYEKL. This CDR3 region has 17 residues. V lost 3 bases, J lost 7 bases, and 12 bases stayed unmatched. TCRdb's copy holds only in-frame clones and misses some; the assay was immunoSEQ multiplex PCR. The data contain about 18,000 clones, roughly 89% of them singletons. The sequence was obtained from a man in his fifties or sixties with active COVID-19. Sequences were obtained from peripheral blood. The chain recombines TRBV4-1 with TRBJ2-3; 11 bases line up with TRBD2. The CDR3 region is CASSQATLSGRANTQYF. In nucleotides, the CDR3 is TGCGCCAGCAGCCAGGCTACCCTTAGCGGGAGGGCTAATACGCAGTATTTT.